Presented here are 26 T cell receptor beta chains from one specimen sequenced in a study of T cells in women clearing cervical HPV infection. The method was immunoSEQ multiplex PCR; TCRdb's version includes in-frame clones alone and lacks a portion of them. The sample's table shows roughly 31,000 clones. Specimen: blood buffy coat. The receptor set was obtained from a woman between 18 and 69 years old with a cervical HPV16 infection that either progressed to CIN3+ or cleared (not recorded which).

As for this clone: The CDR3 is cut off 3 residues early in the read; its end comes from the germline J gene. This rearrangement joins TRBV5-1 to TRBJ2-3, with 9 bases aligning to TRBD2. CDR1 SGHRS and CDR2 YFSETQ come from the germline V gene. This CDR3 is 15 amino acids long. CDR3 bases read: TGCGCCAGCAGCCCACCTAGCGGGAAGGTCGGAACG. Residues: CASSPPSGKVGT. The CDR3 in full is CASSPPSGKVGTQYF. Drawing the rest from reference TRBV5-1 and TRBJ2-3, the complete variable domain is KAGVTQTPRYLIKTRGQQVTLSCSPISGHRSVSWYQQTPGQGLQFLFEYFSETQRNKGNFPGRFSGRQFSNSRSEMNVSTLELGDSALYLCASSPPSGKVGTQYFGPGTRLTVL.

In the case of this clone: The read ends 3 residues before the CDR3 terminus; that terminus is restored from the germline J gene. The rearrangement joins TRBV2 to TRBJ2-7, with 8 bases aligning to TRBD2. The V gene's germline CDR1 is SNHLY and CDR2 FYNNEI. CDR3 length equals 12 residues. V lost 5 bases to trimming and J lost 3 bases; unmatched junction nucleotides: 0. The sequenced CDR3 bases are TGTGCCAGCAGTACTAGCGGCTACGAG. This sequence encodes CASSTSGYE. The whole CDR3 sequence reads CASSTSGYEQYF.

With regard to this clone: The read gets to within 3 residues of the CDR3 end, and the germline J gene fills in the rest. The chain employs TRBV7-9 and TRBJ2-3, with 10 bases lining up with TRBD2. The CDR3 runs to 15 residues. Germline values: CDR1 SEHNR, CDR2 FQNEAQ (reference sequence). CDR3 amino acids: CASSWSGGGIETQYF. The part of the CDR3 DNA that was read is TGTGCCAGCAGCTGGAGCGGGGGGGGGATAGAGACG. Complete variable domain (other parts from reference TRBV7-9 and TRBJ2-3): DTGVSQNPRHKITKRGQNVTFRCDPISEHNRLYWYRQTLGQGPEFLTYFQNEAQLEKSRLLSDRFSAERPKGSFSTLEIQRTEQGDSAMYLCASSWSGGGIETQYFGPGTRLTVL.

As regards this clone: The missing CDR3 end, 3 residues past where the read stops, is filled in from the germline J gene. The genes are TRBV7-2 and TRBJ2-1; maybe TRBD2 (6 bases). The germline CDR1 and CDR2 sequences are SGHTA and FQGNSA. Trimming left V 5 bases short and J 7 bases short, with 18 bases between. The CDR3 totals 15 residues. The CDR3 loop reads CASSAVLGGGNEQFF. The sequenced CDR3 bases are TGTGCCAGCAGCGCCGTACTAGGTGGAGGGAATGAG.

Worth noting for this clone: The missing CDR3 end, 3 residues past where the read stops, is filled in from the germline J gene. The chain joins TRBV7-3 to TRBJ2-2; TRBD1 matches 10 bases. V dropped 5 bases and J dropped 7; count of bases not matched to a gene: 10. Germline loops: CDR1 SGHTA, CDR2 FQGTGA. The CDR3 spans 16 residues. The CDR3 sequence: CASSPGTGADSGELFF. CDR3 bases read: TGTGCCAGCAGCCCTGGGACAGGGGCTGATAGCGGGGAG.

About this clone itself: The read halts 3 residues ahead of the CDR3 end, with the missing end drawn from the germline J gene. The chain carries TRBV5-4 and TRBJ1-2, with 7 bases lining up with TRBD1. Germline loops: CDR1 SGHNT, CDR2 YYREEE (reference sequence). There are 14 residues in the CDR3. Incomplete CDR3 DNA: TGTGCCAGCAGCTTAGACAGGGACCCTCGGGAC. This codes for CASSLDRDPRD. The whole CDR3 protein is CASSLDRDPRDYTF.

About this clone itself: The read ends 3 residues early relative to the CDR3; the germline J gene fills the gap. The chain links TRBV7-9 to TRBJ1-1, with TRBD1 identical over 12 bases. The germline CDR1 and CDR2 sequences are SEHNR and FQNEAQ (reference sequence). The CDR3 loop spans 14 amino acids. CDR3: CASSTGTGGEVAFF. CDR3 bases read: TGTGCCAGCAGCACCGGGACAGGGGGCGAGGTA.

Concerning this clone: The read ends 3 residues shy of where the CDR3 ends; the end is completed using the germline J gene. The chain has TRBV14 and TRBJ2-5, with D unresolved. V was trimmed by 4 bases and J by 1 base, leaving 13 bases between them. CDR1 and CDR2 (germline): SGHDN, FVKESK. This CDR3 comprises 15 residues. The CDR3 loop is CASSPLLAGQETQYF. CDR3 bases read: TGTGCCAGCAGCCCCTTGCTGGCAGGCCAAGAGACC.

Of note for this clone: Read coverage stops 3 residues before the CDR3 terminus; the germline J gene supplies the remainder. V gene TRBV5-1 combines with J gene TRBJ1-1; D unclear. Germline lookup yields CDR1 SGHRS and CDR2 YFSETQ. The CDR3 extends over 14 amino acids. Trimming removed 5 bases at V and 2 bases at J, with 13 bases between. The CDR3 DNA, read in part, is TGCGCCAGCAGACCCGACACGAGAAACACTGAA. Translation gives CASRPDTRNTE. The full-length CDR3 reads as CASRPDTRNTEAFF.

A remark on this clone: The sequenced fragment ends 3 residues before the CDR3 boundary, so the rest is inferred from the germline J gene. The chain is built from TRBV2 and TRBJ1-2; 9 positions match TRBD1. After removal of 6 bases from V and 4 bases from J, the junction contained 12 bases not matched to a gene. The CDR3 is made up of 16 amino acids. Germline V gene sequence: CDR1 SNHLY, CDR2 FYNNEI. CDR3 DNA, as far as it was read: TGTGCCAGCAGCCCGGACAGGGGTCGGTTCAGCTATGGC. Translating it yields CASSPDRGRFSYG. The CDR3 in full is CASSPDRGRFSYGYTF. The full variable domain, in which reference TRBV2 and TRBJ1-2 provide the parts outside the CDR3, is EPEVTQTPSHQVTQMGQEVILRCVPISNHLYFYWYRQILGQKVEFLVSFYNNEISEKSEIFDDQFSVERPDGSNFTLKIRSTKLEDSAMYFCASSPDRGRFSYGYTFGSGTRLTVV.

Of note for this clone: The observed sequence ends 3 residues before the CDR3 terminus, with the missing tail filled in from the germline J gene. The chain joins TRBV19 to TRBJ1-4; TRBD1 is a possible D gene (6 bases). Germline lookup yields CDR1 LNHDA and CDR2 SQIVND (reference sequence). The CDR3 is 15 residues long. The CDR3 region is CASSPGGLRNSPLFF. The covered CDR3 bases are TGTGCCAGTAGTCCTGGGGGCCTTAGGAATTCACCA.

In regard to this clone: The read gets to within 3 residues of the CDR3 end, and the germline J gene fills in the rest. V usage is TRBV10-2 and J usage is TRBJ1-1; 9 positions agree with TRBD1. The CDR3 covers 15 residues. V lost 10 bases and J lost 6; bases outside the gene matches: 15. Germline CDR1 WSHSY, CDR2 SAAADI. Incomplete CDR3 DNA: TGCGCCATCGCCTTCCGGAACAGGGGGCAACCTGAA. It codes for CAIAFRNRGQPE. The CDR3, in full, reads CAIAFRNRGQPEAFF.

The CDR3 spells CASRIGGQGIAGANVLFF. The CDR3 bases that were read are TGTGCCAGCAGGATCGGGGGACAGGGGATTGCTGGGGCCAACGTA. The J gene is TRBJ1-4, the V gene TRBV2; 10 nucleotides match TRBD1. From the germline J gene comes the end of the CDR3, since the read stops 3 residues before it. Looked up from germline, CDR1 is SNHLY and CDR2 is FYNNEI. The CDR3 consists of 18 residues.

A note on this clone: The sequence runs out 3 residues before the end of the CDR3; the remainder is reconstructed from the germline J gene. This chain connects TRBV18 to TRBJ2-4, with D maybe TRBD2 (6 bases). Germline V gene sequence: CDR1 KGHSH, CDR2 LQKENI. This CDR3 has 14 residues. The DNA read from the CDR3 is TGTGCCAGCTCACCAGCGACTAGTGTTGAGACT. It specifies CASSPATSVET. The whole CDR3 is CASSPATSVETQYF.

In the case of this clone: The read ends 3 residues early relative to the CDR3; the germline J gene fills the gap. The gene calls are TRBV20-1 and TRBJ2-1, with 11 bases aligning to TRBD2. The CDR3 is 13 residues long. Germline loops: CDR1 DFQATT, CDR2 SNEGSKA (reference sequence). V dropped 8 bases and J dropped 6; count of bases not matched to a gene: 6. The CDR3 sequence: CSPTTSGSNEQFF. CDR3 DNA, as far as it was read: TGCAGTCCCACAACTAGCGGGAGCAATGAG.

Regarding this clone: The read stops 3 residues short of the end of the CDR3; the missing end is completed from the germline J gene. The chain employs TRBV12-3 or TRBV12-4 and TRBJ2-7; possible D gene TRBD1, 5 bases. The CDR3 has 16 amino acids. The ends were cut back, 3 bases at V and 2 bases at J, with 17 bases in the middle. The sequenced part of the CDR3 DNA is TGTGCCAGCAGTTTTTTGTCGACAGAGCCAACCTACGAG. Amino acids: CASSFLSTEPTYE. The whole CDR3 protein reads CASSFLSTEPTYEQYF.

About this clone: The missing CDR3 end, 3 residues past where the read stops, is filled in from the germline J gene. The chain employs TRBV18 and TRBJ1-1; D uncertain. V dropped 6 bases and J dropped 1 base, with 18 bases sitting between them. The CDR3 has 16 amino acids. CDR1 and CDR2 from the germline V gene are KGHSH and LQKENI. The DNA read from the CDR3 is TGTGCCAGCTCCCCGATTCTAGGAGACCGGAACACTGAA. Amino acid sequence: CASSPILGDRNTE. The whole CDR3 region reads CASSPILGDRNTEAFF.

Of note for this clone: The read gets to within 3 residues of the CDR3 end, and the germline J gene fills in the rest. V gene TRBV20-1 combines with J gene TRBJ2-7; TRBD2 aligns across 10 bases. Germline trimming cut 6 bases from V and 4 bases from J; bases unmatched to any gene: 15. The germline V gene encodes CDR1 DFQATT and CDR2 SNEGSKA (reference sequence). The CDR3 sequence is 16 residues long. The covered CDR3 bases are TGCAGTGCCCAAGGGGGGGAGCGGGAGGGCCTTTACGAG. This encodes CSAQGGEREGLYE. The entire CDR3 is CSAQGGEREGLYEQYF.

As regards this clone: Coverage ceases 3 residues before the CDR3 finishes, and the germline J gene fills in the end. The rearrangement uses TRBV6-1 and TRBJ2-3, with a weak D call TRBD2 (5 bases). CDR3 length: 13 residues. The germline gives CDR1 MNHNS, CDR2 SASEGT. The CDR3 bases that were read are TGTGCCAGCAGTGACCCTCGAGGGCAGCCG. Protein sequence: CASSDPRGQP. The whole CDR3 sequence is CASSDPRGQPQYF.

With regard to this clone: Coverage ceases 3 residues before the CDR3 finishes, and the germline J gene fills in the end. The chain has TRBV30 and TRBJ2-4, with D possibly TRBD1 on 5 matching bases. CDR1 is GTSNPN and CDR2 is SVGIG in the germline V gene (reference sequence). The CDR3 runs to 13 residues. Partial CDR3 DNA: TGTGCCTGGAGTAATCAGGGCTTCTATGGT. Its translation is CAWSNQGFYG. The complete CDR3 sequence is CAWSNQGFYGQYF. The complete variable domain, with remaining parts taken from reference TRBV30 and TRBJ2-4, reads SQTIHQWPATLVQPVGSPLSLECTVEGTSNPNLYWYRQAAGRGLQLLFYSVGIGQISSEVPQNLSASRPQDRQFILSSKKLLLSDSGFYLCAWSNQGFYGQYFGAGTRLSVL.

Notes on this clone: The CDR3 end falls 3 residues outside the read, so it is completed with the germline J gene. This sequence joins TRBV10-3 and TRBJ2-7; the D gene is possibly TRBD1 (7 bases). Germline assignment: CDR1 ENHRY and CDR2 SYGVKD. The CDR3 consists of 15 residues. The V end lost 2 bases, the J end lost 6 bases, and 17 bases lay between the germline ends. The chain's CDR3 is CAISERTGMEGEQYF. The DNA read from the CDR3 is TGTGCCATCAGTGAGCGGACAGGTATGGAGGGCGAG.

With respect to this clone: The read ends 3 residues before the CDR3 terminus; that terminus is restored from the germline J gene. The chain carries TRBV5-4 and TRBJ2-3; D call uncertain. V was cut by 0 bases and J by 3 bases, with 2 bases left in between. Looked up from germline, CDR1 is SGHNT and CDR2 is YYREEE (reference sequence). This CDR3 spans 12 amino acids. CDR3 loop: CASSLVTDTQYF. CDR3 bases read: TGTGCCAGCAGCTTGGTAACAGATACG.

For this clone: The CDR3 is cut off 3 residues early in the read; its end comes from the germline J gene. The chain recombines TRBV19 with TRBJ1-3, with D perhaps matching TRBD1 (6 bases). Looked up from germline, CDR1 is LNHDA and CDR2 is SQIVND (reference sequence). The V end lost 4 bases, the J end lost 2 bases, and 9 bases lay between the germline ends. The CDR3 is 14 residues long. The CDR3 DNA, read in part, is TGTGCCAGTAGTACTCACAGGGCTGGAAACACC. Translation: CASSTHRAGNT. The CDR3 in full is CASSTHRAGNTIYF.

In regard to this clone: The CDR3 end falls 3 residues outside the read, so it is completed with the germline J gene. The rearrangement joins TRBV20-1 to TRBJ2-7, with TRBD2 as a possible D gene (6 bases). The germline V gene has CDR1 DFQATT and CDR2 SNEGSKA (reference sequence). Trimming took off 2 bases at V and 3 bases at J, with 17 bases between the two ends. The CDR3 is made up of 15 amino acids. CDR3 amino acids: CSARPLARNNYEQYF. Partial CDR3 DNA: TGCAGTGCTAGACCTCTAGCGCGAAATAACTACGAG.

CDR3 region: CSASGTLTWEINEKLFF. The CDR3 DNA, read in part, is TGCAGTGCTAGCGGGACACTAACCTGGGAGATAAATGAAAAA. The genes are TRBV20-1 and TRBJ1-4; the D gene is possibly TRBD1 (6 bases). The read terminates 3 residues before the CDR3 end, so the remaining end is supplied by the germline J gene. The germline gives CDR1 DFQATT, CDR2 SNEGSKA (reference sequence). The CDR3 is 17 residues long. The ends were cut back, 3 bases at V and 5 bases at J, with 22 bases in the middle.

With regard to this clone: A read error may account for a junction end that differs from germline. The missing CDR3 end, 3 residues past where the read stops, is filled in from the germline J gene. Other nucleotide sequences from this sample produce the same CDR3. The chain couples TRBV10-3 to TRBJ1-2, with 12 bases fitting TRBD1. The CDR3 sequence is 17 residues long. Germline CDR1 ENHRY, CDR2 SYGVKD. The CDR3 DNA, read in part, is TGTGCCATCAGTACACCGGGACAGGGGGCGTTCGGCTATGGT. Translation gives CAISTPGQGAFGYG. In full, the CDR3 reads CAISTPGQGAFGYGYTF.